This section outlines one TCR beta chain sequence together with its context. Antigen: not known. The data were obtained in a study of cytomegalovirus exposure and HLA in healthy donors. Findings of the study overall: Later analysis suggested most CMV-associated TCR beta chains were HLA-restricted.

The PCR had 60 Vbeta and 13 Jbeta primers. This table comes from immunoSEQ multiplex PCR, and its TCRdb copy is limited to in-frame clones, with some not included. The data include 150,000 to 200,000 clones; the top ten clones carry roughly 1.9%. This CDR3 contains 14 residues. Between the trimmed V and J ends, which lost 9 bases and 5 bases, there was a span of 20 bases. The germline V gene has CDR1 LNHDA and CDR2 SQIVND (reference sequence). The material sequenced was PBMCs. This clonotype was obtained from a man aged 25 to 45 in good health and CMV-seronegative. The rearrangement joins TRBV19 to TRBJ2-7; D possibly corresponds to TRBD1 (6 bases). The CDR3 nucleotides are TGTGCCAGCCGCCAAACAGGGAGTCTGCACGAGCAGTACTTC. Its protein is CASRQTGSLHEQYF.